These 25 T cell receptor beta chains were sequenced from one sample in a study of T cell responses to AZD1222 COVID-19 vaccine. The repertoire was sequenced with immunoSEQ multiplex PCR; TCRdb's copy has only in-frame clones and lacks some. The repertoire holds about 130,000 clones, 80% to 90% seen once, with roughly 1.6% in the top ten. The material sequenced was peripheral blood, taken on day 0 of AZD1222 vaccination. The receptors stem from an adult in good health.

The V gene is TRBV7-2, the J gene TRBJ1-5, with TRBD1 matching over 8 bases. Germline CDR1 reads SGHTA; CDR2 reads FQGNSA. V trimming: 5 bases; J trimming: 3 bases; junction bases outside the gene matches: 6. The CDR3 has 15 residues. CDR3 bases: TGTGCCAGCAGCCCCCAGGGGGCGAACAATCAGCCCCAGCATTTT. Encoded protein: CASSPQGANNQPQHF.

This clone was seen just once. This sequence joins TRBV19 and TRBJ1-1; 9 bases fit TRBD1. This CDR3 region has 15 residues. Germline loops: CDR1 LNHDA, CDR2 SQIVND (reference sequence). V lost 5 bases, J lost 2 bases, and 6 bases stayed unmatched. Here the CDR3 DNA reads TGTGCCAGTAGTCCCCAGGACAGGGGTAACACTGAAGCTTTCTTT. Translating it yields CASSPQDRGNTEAFF.

This clone occurred a few times. CDR3 nucleotides: TGTGCCAGCAGCTTGGGCCAAATTAACACTGAAGCTTTCTTT. Translating it yields CASSLGQINTEAFF. This chain uses TRBV5-8 with TRBJ1-1; D gene ambiguous. Per the germline V gene, CDR1 is SGHTS and CDR2 is YDEGEE. Trimming cost V 0 bases and J 2 bases, with 8 bases left between them. The CDR3 is made up of 14 amino acids.

CDR3 residues: CATAPTGIYEQYF. In DNA, the CDR3 is TGTGCCACTGCGCCGACAGGGATCTACGAGCAGTACTTC. V usage is TRBV27 and J usage is TRBJ2-7, with 7 bases identical to TRBD1. CDR1 is MNHEY, CDR2 SMNVEV, per germline (reference sequence). The CDR3 is 13 residues long. After removal of 10 bases from V and 3 bases from J, the junction contained 9 bases not matched to a gene.

The chain carries TRBV19 and TRBJ1-5; weak D call: TRBD1 (5 bases). The CDR3 spans 14 residues. V was cut by 5 bases and J by 3 bases, with 11 bases left in between. Germline CDR1 is LNHDA and CDR2 is SQIVND (reference sequence). CDR3 loop: CASSVRDHNQPQHF. CDR3 coding DNA: TGTGCCAGTAGTGTCCGGGACCACAATCAGCCCCAGCATTTT.

The J gene is TRBJ1-1, the V gene TRBV27, with 9 bases aligning to TRBD1. The CDR3 is 16 residues long. Trimming removed 5 bases from V and 1 base from J; junction bases left unmatched: 8. Per the germline V gene, CDR1 is MNHEY and CDR2 is SMNVEV (reference sequence). CDR3 loop: CASSHRQGEGNTEAFF. DNA of the CDR3: TGTGCCAGCAGTCACAGACAGGGGGAGGGGAACACTGAAGCTTTCTTT.

This sequence joins TRBV7-9 and TRBJ2-7; D unresolved. Germline V gene data show CDR1 as SEHNR and CDR2 as FQNEAQ (reference sequence). CDR3 length equals 13 residues. V shed 2 bases and J shed 5 bases, with 10 bases lying between them. The CDR3 DNA reads TGTGCCAGCAGCTTATCCCCGCAAAACGAGCAGTACTTC. This translates into CASSLSPQNEQYF. The full variable domain, its missing parts supplied by reference TRBV7-9 and TRBJ2-7, is DTGVSQNPRHKITKRGQNVTFRCDPISEHNRLYWYRQTLGQGPEFLTYFQNEAQLEKSRLLSDRFSAERPKGSFSTLEIQRTEQGDSAMYLCASSLSPQNEQYFGPGTRLTVT.

CDR3 sequence (DNA): TGCGCCAGCAGCTTGACGGGACAGGGGGGAGAAAAACTGTTTTTT. This sequence encodes CASSLTGQGGEKLFF. The chain recombines TRBV5-1 with TRBJ1-4; 11 bases fit TRBD1. The germline gives CDR1 SGHRS, CDR2 YFSETQ. Trimming removed 1 base from V and 8 bases from J; junction bases left unmatched: 4. CDR3 length: 15 residues.

V and J are TRBV5-1 and TRBJ2-3; D not resolved. V lost 4 bases and J lost 1, with 7 bases in between. CDR1 is SGHRS, CDR2 YFSETQ, per germline. The CDR3 has 13 amino acids. The CDR3, as DNA: TGCGCCAGCAGCCATCAACGCACAGATACGCAGTATTTT. This gives the protein CASSHQRTDTQYF.

This clone came up once. This chain uses TRBV11-2 with TRBJ2-5; D unclear. The CDR3 totals 16 residues. Germline V gene data show CDR1 as SGHAT and CDR2 as FQNNGV. Trimming cost V 5 bases and J 4 bases, with 20 bases left between them. CDR3 residues: CASSPAARTLGETQYF. The CDR3 DNA is TGTGCCAGCAGCCCAGCAGCGCGGACCCTAGGAGAGACCCAGTACTTC.

The rearrangement links TRBV9 to TRBJ2-1; the match to TRBD2 covers 9 bases. CDR3 length equals 15 residues. Germline V gene data show CDR1 as SGDLS and CDR2 as YYNGEE. V lost 3 bases to trimming and J lost 8 bases; unmatched junction nucleotides: 9. This CDR3 is CASSALAGVIDEQFF. In DNA form, the CDR3 reads TGTGCCAGCAGCGCCTTAGCGGGAGTTATCGATGAGCAGTTCTTC.

The J gene is TRBJ2-3, the V gene TRBV18, with 11 bases that match TRBD2. The CDR3 has 21 residues. V dropped 6 bases and J dropped 2; count of bases not matched to a gene: 22. Looked up from germline, CDR1 is KGHSH and CDR2 is LQKENI. For the CDR3, the DNA is TGTGCCAGCTCCCCAGAGGGGGGACTAGCGGATGCCCGGGGTCTCACAGATACGCAGTATTTT. It translates to CASSPEGGLADARGLTDTQYF.

The chain recombines TRBV19 with TRBJ1-2, with 7 positions matching TRBD1. CDR1 LNHDA and CDR2 SQIVND come from the germline V gene (reference sequence). J lost 4 bases, V lost 2 bases, and 4 bases had no gene match. CDR3 length equals 14 residues. The DNA of the CDR3 is TGTGCCAGTAGTATACTCGACAGGGTCTATGGCTACACCTTC. Protein: CASSILDRVYGYTF.

This sequence joins TRBV7-3 and TRBJ1-2; maybe TRBD1 (5 bases). The CDR3 covers 18 residues. V gave up 6 bases and J gave up 8 bases, with 31 bases separating them. Germline V gene sequence: CDR1 SGHTA, CDR2 FQGTGA. Written as DNA, the CDR3 is TGTGCCAGCAGTTCGGGTGACGGCATCCAAGGGGTTCTGAGGGGCTACACCTTC. It is translated as CASSSGDGIQGVLRGYTF. Supplemented by reference TRBV7-3 and TRBJ1-2, the full variable domain reads GAGVSQTPSNKVTEKGKYVELRCDPISGHTALYWYRQSLGQGPEFLIYFQGTGAADDSGLPNDRFFAVRPEGSVSTLKIQRTERGDSAVYLCASSSGDGIQGVLRGYTFGSGTRLTVV.

The gene calls are TRBV4-1 and TRBJ2-7; 9 nucleotides line up with TRBD2. Germline V gene data show CDR1 as MGHRA and CDR2 as YSYEKL. The CDR3 loop spans 15 amino acids. V lost 4 bases and J lost 2; bases outside the gene matches: 6. CDR3 loop: CASSLSGGHTYEQYF. CDR3 in DNA: TGCGCCAGCAGCCTAAGCGGGGGGCATACCTACGAGCAGTACTTC.

V and J are TRBV2 and TRBJ1-2; unclear D gene. V was pared by 3 bases and J by 8 bases, with 10 bases between. The CDR3 is 12 residues long. Germline CDR1 and CDR2: SNHLY and FYNNEI. This CDR3 is CASSDPLWGYTF. In DNA form, the CDR3 reads TGTGCCAGCAGTGACCCGTTGTGGGGCTACACCTTC.

This clone appeared once. The gene calls are TRBV19 and TRBJ2-1; 10 bases map to TRBD1. This CDR3 has 17 amino acids. The ends lost 0 bases at V and 11 bases at J; junction bases unmatched: 13. Per the germline V gene, CDR1 is LNHDA and CDR2 is SQIVND (reference sequence). The CDR3 sequence is CASSIEGTGAGPRKQFF. CDR3 coding DNA: TGTGCCAGTAGTATAGAGGGGACAGGGGCGGGACCCCGTAAGCAGTTCTTC.

V is TRBV3-1 (or the pseudogene TRBV3-2) and J is TRBJ2-1; D gene unclear. Germline CDR1 LGHDT, CDR2 YNNKEL (reference sequence). The CDR3 extends over 12 amino acids. V lost 4 bases to trimming and J lost 13 bases, with 14 bases between them. The CDR3 spells CASSLALMGQFF. CDR3 DNA sequence: TGTGCCAGCAGCCTTGCCCTGATGGGTCAGTTCTTC.

The chain employs TRBV6-5 and TRBJ1-1; 8 bases agree with TRBD1. The CDR3 extends over 12 amino acids. The trim removed 6 bases at V and 7 bases at J, leaving 4 bases unmatched. Germline assignment: CDR1 MNHEY and CDR2 SVGAGI. The CDR3 DNA reads as TGTGCCAGCAGCCGGACAGGGATTGAAGCTTTCTTT. Amino acids: CASSRTGIEAFF.

This chain links TRBV9 with TRBJ2-3, with TRBD2 matching over 7 bases. V shed 0 bases and J 4 bases; nucleotides not matched to a gene: 8. This CDR3 region has 16 residues. CDR1 is SGDLS, CDR2 YYNGEE, per germline. CDR3 coding DNA: TGTGCCAGCAGCGTAGGGGAGGCGGGAGCGGCAGATACGCAGTATTTT. Translated: CASSVGEAGAADTQYF.

This clone was counted once. The chain carries TRBV6-6 and TRBJ1-2; perhaps TRBD1 as D (5 bases). Trimming shortened V by 2 bases and J by 3 bases, and 13 bases separated the two germline ends. CDR3 length: 15 amino acids. Germline CDR1 MNHNY, CDR2 SVGAGI (reference sequence). This CDR3 reads CASSYGAGMDYGYTF. As DNA, the CDR3 is TGTGCCAGCAGTTACGGGGCAGGGATGGACTATGGCTACACCTTC.

The chain uses TRBV3-1 (or the pseudogene TRBV3-2) and TRBJ2-5; D is unclear. Trimming pared 3 bases from V and 5 bases from J, leaving 7 bases between. This CDR3 has 12 residues. Germline V gene data show CDR1 as LGHDT and CDR2 as YNNKEL (reference sequence). The CDR3 sequence: CASSQGWETQYF. In nucleotides, the CDR3 is TGTGCCAGCAGCCAGGGCTGGGAGACCCAGTACTTC.

The CDR3 DNA reads as TGTGCCAGCAGCAGGGTACTGAATGAAAAACTGTTTTTT. It yields the protein CASSRVLNEKLFF. The chain is built from TRBV6-5 and TRBJ1-4, with a possible D match to TRBD1 (5 bases). V was trimmed by 6 bases and J by 5 bases, leaving 10 bases between them. The CDR3 spans 13 residues. Germline V lookup: CDR1 MNHEY, CDR2 SVGAGI.

The chain has TRBV3-1 (or the pseudogene TRBV3-2) and TRBJ1-2; D uncertain. V dropped 1 base and J dropped 2 bases, with 11 bases sitting between them. CDR1 is LGHDT, CDR2 YNNKEL, per germline (reference sequence). The CDR3 is 15 residues long. CDR3 sequence: CASSQGYSANYGYTF. The DNA for the CDR3 is TGTGCCAGCAGCCAAGGCTATTCGGCGAACTATGGCTACACCTTC.

The chain employs TRBV5-4 and TRBJ1-1; D is ambiguous. There are 11 residues in the CDR3. Trimming shortened V by 0 bases and J by 4 bases, and 1 base separated the two germline ends. The V gene's germline CDR1 is SGHNT and CDR2 YYREEE (reference sequence). CDR3 sequence reads: CASSLGTEAFF. The CDR3 region has the DNA TGTGCCAGCAGCTTGGGCACTGAAGCTTTCTTT.